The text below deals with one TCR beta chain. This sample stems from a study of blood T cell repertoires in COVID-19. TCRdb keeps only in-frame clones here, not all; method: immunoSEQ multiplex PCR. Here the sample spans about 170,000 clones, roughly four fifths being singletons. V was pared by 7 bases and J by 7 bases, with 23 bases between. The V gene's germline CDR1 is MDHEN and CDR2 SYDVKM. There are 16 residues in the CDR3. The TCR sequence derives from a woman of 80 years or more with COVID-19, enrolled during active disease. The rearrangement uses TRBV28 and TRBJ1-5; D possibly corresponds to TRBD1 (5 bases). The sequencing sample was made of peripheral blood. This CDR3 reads CASNARDRPFGQPQHF. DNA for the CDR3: TGTGCCAGCAACGCCCGAGACAGACCCTTCGGGCAGCCCCAGCATTTT.